This entry features one TCR beta chain sequence. Trimming cost V 3 bases and J 0 bases, with 12 bases left between them. CDR1 and CDR2 from the germline V gene are SGHNT and YYREEE (reference sequence). This CDR3 region has 16 residues. These data come from a study of blood T cell repertoires in COVID-19. Study summary: Both acute and convalescent COVID-19 samples were obtained from the United States, Italy and Spain. In each case, the material was cDNA or gDNA derived from T cells, B-cell-depleted T cells, or PBMCs.

Per the original methods: Cell counts per sample came from amplifying reference gene primers. Data came from immunoSEQ multiplex PCR; TCRdb stores just in-frame clones and leaves some out. V, J and clone size are taken as reported in that table, and D and trimming were inferred from the DNA itself. The sample lists 380,000 or so clones; around 89% were seen once. Sample: peripheral blood. The gene calls are TRBV5-4 and TRBJ2-2, with a possible D match to TRBD1 (6 bases). This clonotype originated in a man aged 35-49 years with acute or convalescent COVID-19. CDR3 sequence reads: CASSSGGGANTGELFF. Written as DNA, the CDR3 is TGTGCCAGCAGCTCAGGTGGGGGCGCGAACACCGGGGAGCTGTTTTTT.